The rows below give T cell receptor beta chains drawn from one sample of a study of blood T cell repertoires in COVID-19. The assay was immunoSEQ multiplex PCR, and TCRdb's table has in-frame clones only and misses some. The table includes under 85,000 clones, 83% detected once. Sequences were obtained from peripheral blood. The source of these receptors is an elderly man with active or convalescent COVID-19. The CDR3 runs from the conserved cysteine through the conserved F or W. The D gene is left open where the match is weak. Clone size is shown for a subset of rows, as once, few, many or a class of expanded clone.

clone_size: NA; v_call: TRBV30; d_call: NA; j_call: TRBJ2-7; cdr3_length: 11; cdr3_nt: TGTGCCTGGTCGGAGCGGTACGAGCAGTACTTC; cdr3_aa: CAWSERYEQYF
clone_size: NA; v_call: TRBV6-5; d_call: NA; j_call: TRBJ2-3; cdr3_length: 14; cdr3_nt: TGTGCCAGCAGCCCAGGTGGGTCGGCAGATACGCAGTATTTT; cdr3_aa: CASSPGGSADTQYF
clone_size: NA; v_call: TRBV6-1; d_call: NA; j_call: TRBJ1-4; cdr3_length: 16; cdr3_nt: TGTGCCAGCAGTGAGGTATTAAAAGCGGCTAATGAAAAACTGTTTTTT; cdr3_aa: CASSEVLKAANEKLFF
clone_size: NA; v_call: TRBV19; d_call: NA; j_call: TRBJ1-5; cdr3_length: 14; cdr3_nt: TGTGCCAGTAGTATCCAACAGGAGTTTCAGCCCCAGCATTTT; cdr3_aa: CASSIQQEFQPQHF
clone_size: NA; v_call: TRBV30; d_call: TRBD2; j_call: TRBJ2-5; cdr3_length: 15; cdr3_nt: TGTGCCTGGAGAGCGGGAGGTGAGGGGGTTCAGACCCAGTACTTC; cdr3_aa: CAWRAGGEGVQTQYF
clone_size: NA; v_call: TRBV27; d_call: NA; j_call: TRBJ2-3; cdr3_length: 15; cdr3_nt: TGTGCCAGCATCTCCCCCGGGGTCTTAGGAGATACGCAGTATTTT; cdr3_aa: CASISPGVLGDTQYF
clone_size: NA; v_call: TRBV7-2; d_call: NA; j_call: TRBJ1-1; cdr3_length: 15; cdr3_nt: TGTGCCAGCAGCTTAGAAGCGGGGGGGTACACTGAAGCTTTCTTT; cdr3_aa: CASSLEAGGYTEAFF
clone_size: NA; v_call: TRBV24-1; d_call: TRBD2; j_call: TRBJ2-7; cdr3_length: 16; cdr3_nt: TGTGCCACCAGTGATGATAATAGCGGGAGCATCCACGAGCAGTACTTC; cdr3_aa: CATSDDNSGSIHEQYF
clone_size: NA; v_call: TRBV11-2; d_call: TRBD2; j_call: TRBJ2-7; cdr3_length: 13; cdr3_nt: TGTGCCAGCAGCTCCGGGGGGTGGGACGAGCAGTACTTC; cdr3_aa: CASSSGGWDEQYF
clone_size: NA; v_call: TRBV29-1; d_call: TRBD2; j_call: TRBJ2-7; cdr3_length: 13; cdr3_nt: TGCAGCGTTTACCTAGCGGGCCCCTACGAGCAGTACTTC; cdr3_aa: CSVYLAGPYEQYF
clone_size: NA; v_call: TRBV14; d_call: NA; j_call: TRBJ1-1; cdr3_length: 14; cdr3_nt: TGTGCCAGCAGCCAAGAAGGGAGGGGTTTCAAAGCTTTCTTT; cdr3_aa: CASSQEGRGFKAFF
clone_size: few; v_call: TRBV13; d_call: TRBD2; j_call: TRBJ2-3; cdr3_length: 12; cdr3_nt: TGTGCCAGCAGCCCGGGGGGAGATACGCAGTATTTT; cdr3_aa: CASSPGGDTQYF
clone_size: NA; v_call: TRBV7-6; d_call: TRBD2; j_call: TRBJ2-3; cdr3_length: 17; cdr3_nt: TGTGCCAGCAGCTTTTGGGAGCGGGAGAGACTCACAGATACGCAGTATTTT; cdr3_aa: CASSFWERERLTDTQYF
clone_size: NA; v_call: TRBV5-4; d_call: TRBD2; j_call: TRBJ2-7; cdr3_length: 15; cdr3_nt: TGTGCCAGCAGTTCCTCGGGGGGGGTCGCTAGGGAGCAGTACTTC; cdr3_aa: CASSSSGGVAREQYF
clone_size: NA; v_call: TRBV4-1; d_call: NA; j_call: TRBJ1-5; cdr3_length: 17; cdr3_nt: TGCGCCAGCAGCCAGGACCGACGGGGAAATAGCAATCAGCCCCAGCATTTT; cdr3_aa: CASSQDRRGNSNQPQHF
clone_size: NA; v_call: TRBV28; d_call: NA; j_call: TRBJ2-7; cdr3_length: 13; cdr3_nt: TGTGCCAGCAGCGAAACAGGGATGGACGAGCAGTACTTC; cdr3_aa: CASSETGMDEQYF
clone_size: NA; v_call: TRBV5-1; d_call: NA; j_call: TRBJ2-3; cdr3_length: 12; cdr3_nt: TGCGCCAGCAGCCAACAGGGTTATACGCAGTATTTT; cdr3_aa: CASSQQGYTQYF
clone_size: NA; v_call: TRBV3-1/TRBV3-2; d_call: NA; j_call: TRBJ1-1; cdr3_length: 14; cdr3_nt: TGTGCCAGCAGCCAAGGACTTAAGAACACTGAAGCTTTCTTT; cdr3_aa: CASSQGLKNTEAFF
clone_size: NA; v_call: TRBV2; d_call: NA; j_call: TRBJ1-3; cdr3_length: 14; cdr3_nt: TGTGCCAGCAGTGGGAGTTCCTCTGGAAACACCATATATTTT; cdr3_aa: CASSGSSSGNTIYF
clone_size: few; v_call: TRBV6-6; d_call: NA; j_call: TRBJ1-3; cdr3_length: 14; cdr3_nt: TGTGCCAGCAGTTCAGGGATCTCTGGAAACACCATATATTTT; cdr3_aa: CASSSGISGNTIYF
clone_size: NA; v_call: TRBV27; d_call: NA; j_call: TRBJ1-6; cdr3_length: 16; cdr3_nt: TGTGCCAGCAGGCCAGGGGTGGCCTCCTATAATTCACCCCTCCACTTT; cdr3_aa: CASRPGVASYNSPLHF
clone_size: NA; v_call: TRBV18; d_call: NA; j_call: TRBJ1-1; cdr3_length: 14; cdr3_nt: TGTGCCAGCTCACCTGGGGGCGGTGGCACTGAAGCTTTCTTT; cdr3_aa: CASSPGGGGTEAFF
clone_size: NA; v_call: TRBV28; d_call: TRBD2; j_call: TRBJ2-5; cdr3_length: 14; cdr3_nt: TGTGCCAGCAGTCCCCCTCTAGCGGGAGAGACCCAGTACTTC; cdr3_aa: CASSPPLAGETQYF
clone_size: once; v_call: TRBV11-2; d_call: NA; j_call: TRBJ2-3; cdr3_length: 14; cdr3_nt: TGTGCCAGCAGCTTAGGCGGGAGCACAGATACGCAGTATTTT; cdr3_aa: CASSLGGSTDTQYF
clone_size: NA; v_call: TRBV2; d_call: NA; j_call: TRBJ1-2; cdr3_length: 14; cdr3_nt: TGTGCCAGCAGTGAAGATGCGACAGCGGGGGGCTACACCTTC; cdr3_aa: CASSEDATAGGYTF
clone_size: NA; v_call: TRBV3-1/TRBV3-2; d_call: TRBD2; j_call: TRBJ2-3; cdr3_length: 13; cdr3_nt: TGTGCCAGCAGCCATGGGAGGGGAGATACGCAGTATTTT; cdr3_aa: CASSHGRGDTQYF
clone_size: NA; v_call: TRBV19; d_call: NA; j_call: TRBJ1-4; cdr3_length: 15; cdr3_nt: TGTGCCAGTAGCCCCCAGGGCGACTCATACGAAAAACTGTTTTTT; cdr3_aa: CASSPQGDSYEKLFF
clone_size: NA; v_call: TRBV11-3; d_call: TRBD1; j_call: TRBJ1-1; cdr3_length: 12; cdr3_nt: TGTGCCAGCAGCCACGGGACAGATGAAGCTTTCTTT; cdr3_aa: CASSHGTDEAFF
clone_size: NA; v_call: TRBV6-5; d_call: NA; j_call: TRBJ1-5; cdr3_length: 15; cdr3_nt: TGTGCCAGCAAGAAGGACAGTTTGGAGAATCAGCCCCAGCATTTT; cdr3_aa: CASKKDSLENQPQHF
clone_size: NA; v_call: TRBV7-7; d_call: TRBD2; j_call: TRBJ2-5; cdr3_length: 17; cdr3_nt: TGTGCCAGCAGCACGCGGCGACTAGCGGGGGGCCAAGAGACCCAGTACTTC; cdr3_aa: CASSTRRLAGGQETQYF
clone_size: NA; v_call: TRBV5-1; d_call: TRBD2; j_call: TRBJ2-1; cdr3_length: 15; cdr3_nt: TGCGCCAGCAGCCTCACTAGCGGGACACTGAATGAGCAGTTCTTC; cdr3_aa: CASSLTSGTLNEQFF
clone_size: once; v_call: TRBV9; d_call: TRBD2; j_call: TRBJ2-7; cdr3_length: 15; cdr3_nt: TGTGCCAGCAGCGTAGGTGTAGCGGGCCCCTACGAGCAGTACTTC; cdr3_aa: CASSVGVAGPYEQYF
clone_size: NA; v_call: TRBV2; d_call: NA; j_call: TRBJ1-1; cdr3_length: 13; cdr3_nt: TGTGCCAGACAAGGCAGCGTCGACACTGAAGCTTTCTTT; cdr3_aa: CARQGSVDTEAFF
clone_size: NA; v_call: TRBV28; d_call: TRBD2; j_call: TRBJ2-7; cdr3_length: 16; cdr3_nt: TGTGCCAGCAGGTCCCTCGGGTCGGGAGGGCCGGGGGAGCAGTACTTC; cdr3_aa: CASRSLGSGGPGEQYF
clone_size: NA; v_call: TRBV5-8; d_call: NA; j_call: TRBJ2-3; cdr3_length: 13; cdr3_nt: TGTGCCAGCAGCTTCGGGGGCACAGATACGCAGTATTTT; cdr3_aa: CASSFGGTDTQYF
clone_size: NA; v_call: TRBV6-5; d_call: NA; j_call: TRBJ2-1; cdr3_length: 14; cdr3_nt: TGTGCCAGCAGTTACTCGGAAGGGAGGAGTGAGCAGTTCTTC; cdr3_aa: CASSYSEGRSEQFF
clone_size: NA; v_call: TRBV7-9; d_call: TRBD1; j_call: TRBJ1-5; cdr3_length: 16; cdr3_nt: TGTGCCAGCAGCTTCGACATTGGACAGGGGAATCAGCCCCAGCATTTT; cdr3_aa: CASSFDIGQGNQPQHF
clone_size: NA; v_call: TRBV24-1; d_call: TRBD1; j_call: TRBJ2-1; cdr3_length: 15; cdr3_nt: TGTGCCACCAGTGAGCCAGGGGGCGCACACAATGAGCAGTTCTTC; cdr3_aa: CATSEPGGAHNEQFF
clone_size: NA; v_call: TRBV6-1; d_call: TRBD2; j_call: TRBJ2-3; cdr3_length: 16; cdr3_nt: TGTGCCAGCAGTGAAAAGGGACTAACCTTCACAGATACGCAGTATTTT; cdr3_aa: CASSEKGLTFTDTQYF
clone_size: NA; v_call: TRBV14; d_call: NA; j_call: TRBJ2-7; cdr3_length: 14; cdr3_nt: TGTGCCAGCAGCCCTACCGGGAGTTCCTACGAGCAGTACTTC; cdr3_aa: CASSPTGSSYEQYF
clone_size: NA; v_call: TRBV19; d_call: NA; j_call: TRBJ1-5; cdr3_length: 13; cdr3_nt: TGTGCCAGTAGGAAACAGCACAATCAGCCCCAGCATTTT; cdr3_aa: CASRKQHNQPQHF
clone_size: NA; v_call: TRBV3-1/TRBV3-2; d_call: TRBD2; j_call: TRBJ2-5; cdr3_length: 18; cdr3_nt: TGTGCCAGCAGCCAAACGGAGGGCGGGAGAACGTTTGTAGAGACCCAGTACTTC; cdr3_aa: CASSQTEGGRTFVETQYF
clone_size: once; v_call: TRBV6-5; d_call: NA; j_call: TRBJ1-1; cdr3_length: 14; cdr3_nt: TGTGCCAGCACTCTGGGAGGGGTGAACACTGAAGCTTTCTTT; cdr3_aa: CASTLGGVNTEAFF
clone_size: NA; v_call: TRBV18; d_call: TRBD1; j_call: TRBJ1-1; cdr3_length: 14; cdr3_nt: TGTGCCAGCTCATTGGGACAGGGGCCCACTGAAGCTTTCTTT; cdr3_aa: CASSLGQGPTEAFF
clone_size: NA; v_call: TRBV6-2/TRBV6-3; d_call: NA; j_call: TRBJ1-3; cdr3_length: 16; cdr3_nt: TGTGCCAGCAGTTCCATCCTCGGACAGCAGGGAAACACCATATATTTT; cdr3_aa: CASSSILGQQGNTIYF